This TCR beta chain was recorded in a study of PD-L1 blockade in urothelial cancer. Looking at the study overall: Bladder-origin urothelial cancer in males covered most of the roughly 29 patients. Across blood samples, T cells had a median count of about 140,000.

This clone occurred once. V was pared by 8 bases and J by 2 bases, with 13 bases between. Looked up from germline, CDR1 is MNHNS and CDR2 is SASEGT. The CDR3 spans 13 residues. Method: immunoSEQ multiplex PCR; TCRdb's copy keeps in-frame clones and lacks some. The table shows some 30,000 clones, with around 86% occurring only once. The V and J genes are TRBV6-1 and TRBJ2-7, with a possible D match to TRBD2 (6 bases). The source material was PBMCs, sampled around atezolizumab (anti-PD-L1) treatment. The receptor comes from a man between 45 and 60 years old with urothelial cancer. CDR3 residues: CASRGTPTYEQYF. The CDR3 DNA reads TGTGCCAGCCGCGGGACTCCTACCTACGAGCAGTACTTC.